The source of this TCR beta chain is a study of control samples from healthy donors and cancer patients. The V gene's germline CDR1 is LGHNT and CDR2 FRNRAP. The CDR3 totals 14 residues. The germline V and J ends were trimmed by 3 bases and 3 bases, with 12 bases remaining between them. The table came from immunoSEQ multiplex PCR; TCRdb's copy has only in-frame clones and leaves some out. The table shows 80,000 or so clones, with 91% occurring only once. The receptor's source is a man in his fifties or sixties in good health. The rearrangement uses TRBV12-5 and TRBJ2-7; D uncertain. The sequenced sample was blood. CDR3 sequence (DNA): TGTGCTAGTGGTTTTGGCAGTAAATTCTACGAGCAGTACTTC. This codes for CASGFGSKFYEQYF.